The entry that follows covers one TCR beta chain sequence. The record originates from a study of blood T cell repertoires in COVID-19. Overall study context: The United States, Italy and Spain were the sources of the acute and convalescent COVID-19 samples.

As processed by the authors: Using reference gene primer amplification, nucleated cell counts were estimated. Clones were sequenced by immunoSEQ multiplex PCR, and TCRdb holds only the in-frame ones, with some missing. The DNA was the basis for D and trimming; V, J and clone size are from that table. The sample consists of about 300,000 clones, 86% of them appearing once. Trimming took 5 bases from V and 2 from J; bases not matched to a gene: 9. The CDR3 consists of 16 residues. CDR1 and CDR2 (germline): MNHEY, SMNVEV (reference sequence). The chain is built from TRBV27 and TRBJ2-7, with 10 bases lining up with TRBD2. The sequencing sample was made of peripheral blood. The TCR originated in a woman between 50 and 59 years old with acute or convalescent COVID-19. Written as DNA, the CDR3 is TGTGCCAGCAGTCCGAGCGGGAGGGCCCTAACCTACGAGCAGTACTTC. The encoded protein is CASSPSGRALTYEQYF.